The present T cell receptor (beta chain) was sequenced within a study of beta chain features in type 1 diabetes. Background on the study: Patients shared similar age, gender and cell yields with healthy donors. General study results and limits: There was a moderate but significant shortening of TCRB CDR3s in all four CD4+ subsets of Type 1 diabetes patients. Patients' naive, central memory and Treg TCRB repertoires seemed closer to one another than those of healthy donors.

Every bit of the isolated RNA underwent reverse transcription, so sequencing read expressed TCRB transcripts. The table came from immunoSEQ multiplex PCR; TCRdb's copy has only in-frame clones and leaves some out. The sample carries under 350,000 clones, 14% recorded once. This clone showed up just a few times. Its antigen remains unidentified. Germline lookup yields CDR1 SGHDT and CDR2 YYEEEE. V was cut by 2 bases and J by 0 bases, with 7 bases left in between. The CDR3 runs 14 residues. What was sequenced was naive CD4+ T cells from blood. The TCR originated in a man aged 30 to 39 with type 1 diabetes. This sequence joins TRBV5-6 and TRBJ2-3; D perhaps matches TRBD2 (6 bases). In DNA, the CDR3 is TGTGCCAGCAGCTTCGGGACTAGCACAGATACGCAGTATTTT. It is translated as CASSFGTSTDTQYF.